This entry is about one TCR beta chain. What it recognizes is unknown. The source of the sample is a study of T cell responses to AZD1222 COVID-19 vaccine. Study overall: Analysis merged second doses at about 4 or about 12 weeks.

Study outcomes and limitations: Nearly half of spike-specific TCRs reportedly target unmutated variant regions. Of the AZD1222 recipients, only six were seropositive at baseline. It should be noted that donors were predominantly white British and more often female, and clonal diversity was possibly underestimated.

Clones were sequenced by immunoSEQ multiplex PCR, and TCRdb holds only the in-frame ones, with some missing. The sample records more than 75,000 clones, about 91% being singletons. Germline-derived CDR1 and CDR2 are MGHRA and YSYEKL. V was clipped by 0 bases and J by 1 base, with 21 bases between them. The CDR3 sequence is 20 residues long. The specimen comprised peripheral blood, sampled on day 0 of AZD1222 vaccination. The rearrangement uses TRBV4-1 and TRBJ1-4; D call uncertain. This TCR derives from an adult in good health. This chain's CDR3 is CASSQESVLKGGGTNEKLFF. The CDR3 DNA follows: TGCGCCAGCAGCCAAGAATCGGTCTTGAAGGGAGGCGGAACTAATGAAAAACTGTTTTTT.